The 11 T cell receptor beta chains listed next were all sequenced from one sample in a study of PD-1 blockade in classical Hodgkin lymphoma. Clones were read by immunoSEQ multiplex PCR, and TCRdb kept only the in-frame ones, dropping some. Among some 40,000 clones listed, 76% were seen once. In every patient, relapse followed autologous stem cell transplantation, while exposure to brentuximab vedotin differed. The specimen comprised peripheral blood mononuclear cells (PBMCs), sampled at baseline. The receptors originated from a human donor with classical Hodgkin lymphoma.

This sequence joins TRBV7-9 and TRBJ1-1, with a weak D call TRBD1 (5 bases). Per the germline V gene, CDR1 is SEHNR and CDR2 is FQNEAQ (reference sequence). The V end was cut by 5 bases, the J end by 2 bases, with 15 bases between. The length of the CDR3 is 15 residues. Here the CDR3 DNA reads TGTGCCAGCAGCCCTGCCAGGGTCTTTAACACTGAAGCTTTCTTT. Translation gives CASSPARVFNTEAFF.

V is TRBV5-1 and J is TRBJ2-3, with 12 bases aligning to TRBD1. The V and J ends lost 2 bases and 2 bases, in that order; junction bases with no gene match: 6. The CDR3 consists of 17 residues. Germline V lookup: CDR1 SGHRS, CDR2 YFSETQ. CDR3 loop: CASSLSGTGGLTDTQYF. In DNA form, the CDR3 reads TGCGCCAGCAGCTTATCCGGGACAGGGGGCCTCACAGATACGCAGTATTTT. Drawing the rest from reference TRBV5-1 and TRBJ2-3, the complete variable domain is KAGVTQTPRYLIKTRGQQVTLSCSPISGHRSVSWYQQTPGQGLQFLFEYFSETQRNKGNFPGRFSGRQFSNSRSEMNVSTLELGDSALYLCASSLSGTGGLTDTQYFGPGTRLTVL.

Only a few counts were recorded for this clone. V gene TRBV29-1 combines with J gene TRBJ2-1; TRBD2 matches 7 bases. The CDR3 is made up of 12 amino acids. The junction had 10 bases not matched to a gene; V was cut back by 8 bases and J by 9 bases. Germline V CDR1 and CDR2: SQVTM, ANQGSEA. The CDR3 protein is CSPLVAGREQFF. The DNA of the CDR3 is TGCAGCCCCCTGGTAGCGGGTCGTGAGCAGTTCTTC.

This rearrangement joins TRBV5-4 to TRBJ2-5; 9 bases match TRBD2. The J call may be mistaken, given a closer DNA end match to TRBJ2-7. This CDR3 spans 16 amino acids. Germline CDR1 SGHNT, CDR2 YYREEE (reference sequence). CDR3 DNA sequence: TGTGCCAGCAGCTTGGTCGCGGGAGGGAGCTCCTACGAGCAGTACTTC. It is translated as CASSLVAGGSSYEQYF.

J is TRBJ1-1 and V is TRBV5-7; D is perhaps TRBD1 (6 bases). TRBV5-7 qualifies as an ORF whose function is uncertain. V lost 6 bases to trimming and J lost 8 bases, with 17 bases between them. CDR3 length: 13 residues. CDR3 loop: CASILGQKGEAFF. DNA for the CDR3: TGTGCCAGCATCCTTGGACAGAAAGGGGAAGCTTTCTTT.

The chain recombines TRBV19 with TRBJ1-5, with no clear D. V was shortened by 5 bases and J by 2 bases, with 13 bases between the two germline ends. This CDR3 is 15 amino acids long. Germline lookup yields CDR1 LNHDA and CDR2 SQIVND (reference sequence). CDR3 protein: CASSRPGGGNQPQHF. In DNA form, the CDR3 reads TGTGCCAGTAGTCGGCCCGGTGGTGGCAATCAGCCCCAGCATTTT.

The chain uses TRBV27 and TRBJ2-1; 7 bases agree with TRBD1. Germline CDR1 is MNHEY and CDR2 is SMNVEV (reference sequence). The ends lost 2 bases at V and 6 bases at J; junction bases unmatched: 7. The CDR3 spans 15 residues. The CDR3 loop is CASSLNRGQSNEQFF. The CDR3 DNA follows: TGTGCCAGCAGTTTAAACAGGGGCCAAAGCAATGAGCAGTTCTTC.

The chain is built from TRBV10-3 and TRBJ2-1; no firm D call. V shed 2 bases and J shed 4 bases, with 9 bases lying between them. The CDR3 extends over 14 amino acids. CDR1 is ENHRY and CDR2 is SYGVKD in the germline V gene. CDR3: CAISEASTYNEQFF. The CDR3 DNA follows: TGTGCCATCAGTGAGGCTTCTACTTACAATGAGCAGTTCTTC.

The V and J genes are TRBV6-5 and TRBJ2-7; 14 bases are shared with TRBD2. After removal of 0 bases from V and 3 bases from J, the junction contained 1 base not matched to a gene. Germline CDR1 MNHEY, CDR2 SVGAGI. The CDR3 length is 16 residues. CDR3 sequence (DNA): TGTGCCAGCAGTTACTCGGGACTAGCGGGAGACTACGAGCAGTACTTC. Its protein product is CASSYSGLAGDYEQYF.

This chain uses TRBV30 with TRBJ1-4; no clear D. Trimming took off 0 bases at V and 5 bases at J, with 7 bases between the two ends. The V gene's germline CDR1 is GTSNPN and CDR2 SVGIG (reference sequence). The length of the CDR3 is 13 residues. The CDR3: CAWSVRGNEKLFF. CDR3 sequence (DNA): TGTGCCTGGAGTGTAAGAGGAAATGAAAAACTGTTTTTT.

The rearrangement links TRBV19 to TRBJ1-1, with D possibly being TRBD1 (6 bases). The germline V gene has CDR1 LNHDA and CDR2 SQIVND (reference sequence). The CDR3 runs 14 residues. V dropped 1 base and J dropped 11 bases, with 17 bases sitting between them. The CDR3 coding sequence is TGTGCCAGTAGTATAGTCGACACACAGGGCGCGGCTTTCTTT. Protein sequence: CASSIVDTQGAAFF.